The next 22 T cell receptor beta chains were all read from a single sample in a study of radiotherapy plus CTLA-4 blockade in lung cancer. Method: immunoSEQ multiplex PCR; TCRdb's copy keeps in-frame clones and lacks some. The data show 80,000 or so clones, 60% to 85% seen once. The sample here was peripheral blood, taken from a patient treated with radiotherapy plus ipilimumab. The receptor set was obtained from a human donor with non-small cell lung cancer who had a partial response to radiotherapy plus ipilimumab. Some clones in this sample may be carry-over from other donors' samples.

This CDR3 is CASTTGQGRYEQYF. The CDR3 bases are TGTGCCAGCACCACCGGACAGGGTCGCTACGAGCAGTACTTC. The gene calls are TRBV6-5 and TRBJ2-7; 8 bases map to TRBD1. The germline V gene has CDR1 MNHEY and CDR2 SVGAGI. This CDR3 has 14 residues. V lost 7 bases to trimming and J lost 3 bases; unmatched junction nucleotides: 8.

This chain connects TRBV5-1 to TRBJ1-4, with TRBD1 matching over 7 bases. CDR3 size: 15 residues. Germline CDR1 and CDR2: SGHRS and YFSETQ. J lost 5 bases, V lost 1 base, and 5 bases had no gene match. The CDR3 spells CASSLSGTVNEKLFF. CDR3 DNA sequence: TGCGCCAGCAGCTTGTCCGGGACAGTAAATGAAAAACTGTTTTTT.

The chain links TRBV19 to TRBJ2-7, with 8 bases matching TRBD1. CDR1 and CDR2 (germline): LNHDA, SQIVND (reference sequence). This CDR3 spans 15 amino acids. Unmatched junction bases numbered 9, after V lost 5 bases and J lost 3 bases. CDR3 amino acids: CASSPTGTGVYEQYF. The CDR3 DNA reads TGTGCCAGTAGTCCGACCGGGACAGGAGTCTACGAGCAGTACTTC.

The J gene is TRBJ1-2, the V gene TRBV15; no definite D call. CDR1 LNHNV and CDR2 YYDKDF come from the germline V gene (reference sequence). Trimming pared 1 base from V and 3 bases from J, leaving 6 bases between. The length of the CDR3 is 13 residues. The CDR3 bases are TGTGCCACCAGCAGAGGAGTTGACTATGGCTACACCTTC. Translated, it gives CATSRGVDYGYTF. Complete variable domain (other parts from reference TRBV15 and TRBJ1-2): DAMVIQNPRYQVTQFGKPVTLSCSQTLNHNVMYWYQQKSSQAPKLLFHYYDKDFNNEADTPDNFQSRRPNTSFCFLDIRSPGLGDTAMYLCATSRGVDYGYTFGSGTRLTVV.

The J gene is TRBJ2-1, the V gene TRBV5-5; 9 nucleotides match TRBD2. The CDR3 loop spans 15 amino acids. Unmatched junction bases numbered 5, after V lost 2 bases and J lost 5 bases. The germline V gene has CDR1 SGHKS and CDR2 YYEKEE (reference sequence). The CDR3 region is CASSFPPSGDNEQFF. The CDR3 nucleotides read TGTGCCAGCAGCTTCCCCCCTAGCGGGGACAATGAGCAGTTCTTC.

This sequence joins TRBV15 and TRBJ1-2, with D perhaps matching TRBD1 (5 bases). Germline assignment: CDR1 LNHNV and CDR2 YYDKDF (reference sequence). The V end was cut by 5 bases, the J end by 5 bases, with 21 bases between. The CDR3 has 16 amino acids. CDR3 coding DNA: TGTGCCACCAGCCCTAGGGGTGTGGGGAGGACATATGGCTACACCTTC. Residues: CATSPRGVGRTYGYTF.

This sequence joins TRBV27 and TRBJ2-3; 8 nucleotides align to TRBD2. The CDR3 totals 15 residues. Germline CDR1 and CDR2: MNHEY and SMNVEV (reference sequence). The ends lost 3 bases at V and 2 bases at J; junction bases unmatched: 4. CDR3 sequence: CASSLQRGLTDTQYF. The CDR3 DNA is TGTGCCAGCAGTTTGCAGCGGGGGCTCACAGATACGCAGTATTTT.

The CDR3 loop reads CASSLVDGTGELFF. The CDR3 region has the DNA TGCGCCAGCAGCTTGGTTGACGGGACCGGGGAGCTGTTTTTT. The genes are TRBV5-1 and TRBJ2-2; D unresolved. Trimming left V 0 bases short and J 5 bases short, with 8 bases between. From germline, CDR1 is SGHRS and CDR2 YFSETQ. There are 14 residues in the CDR3. The full variable domain, with the rest looked up from reference TRBV5-1 and TRBJ2-2, is KAGVTQTPRYLIKTRGQQVTLSCSPISGHRSVSWYQQTPGQGLQFLFEYFSETQRNKGNFPGRFSGRQFSNSRSEMNVSTLELGDSALYLCASSLVDGTGELFFGEGSRLTVL.

This clone showed up just once. Other DNA sequences in the same sample also yield this CDR3. The rearrangement links TRBV28 to TRBJ2-5, with a possible D match to TRBD1 (6 bases). CDR3 size: 15 residues. Trimming cost V 4 bases and J 4 bases, with 16 bases left between them. Germline V gene data show CDR1 as MDHEN and CDR2 as SYDVKM. CDR3 region: CASSSPGRGVETQYF. The CDR3 region has the DNA TGTGCCAGCAGTTCCCCGGGCAGGGGTGTAGAGACCCAGTACTTC.

This clone was observed a single time. J is TRBJ1-5 and V is TRBV6-1, with unresolved D. The V end was cut by 7 bases, the J end by 1 base, with 11 bases between. The CDR3 is made up of 14 amino acids. Germline V gene sequence: CDR1 MNHNS, CDR2 SASEGT. The DNA of the CDR3 is TGTGCCAGCAATCCGAGCGGGAGCAATCAGCCCCAGCATTTT. It codes for CASNPSGSNQPQHF.

V is TRBV25-1 and J is TRBJ2-7; 7 bases fit TRBD1. V shed 8 bases, J shed 5 bases, and the junction held 9 bases outside the gene matches. Germline V lookup: CDR1 MGHDK, CDR2 SYGVNS. The CDR3 length is 13 residues. CDR3 in amino acids: CASGRQGSDEQYF. The CDR3 region has the DNA TGTGCCAGCGGGAGACAGGGTAGCGACGAGCAGTACTTC.

This clone was recorded only once. The chain links TRBV23-1 to TRBJ2-5, with a possible D match to TRBD1 (5 bases). TRBV23-1 is identified as an open reading frame with a role that is uncertain. Trimming took 7 bases from V and 0 from J, leaving 6 bases between them. The CDR3 loop spans 12 amino acids. CDR3 in DNA: TGCGCCAGCATACAGGACCAAGAGACCCAGTACTTC. Protein: CASIQDQETQYF.

The chain recombines TRBV19 with TRBJ1-5; perhaps TRBD1 as D (6 bases). The CDR3 runs 15 residues. Trimming removed 4 bases at V and 5 bases at J, with 15 bases between. From germline, CDR1 is LNHDA and CDR2 SQIVND (reference sequence). CDR3 loop: CASSSRTDPYQPQHF. In DNA form, the CDR3 reads TGTGCCAGTAGTAGCCGGACAGACCCTTATCAGCCCCAGCATTTT.

The chain employs TRBV10-2 and TRBJ2-1, with 8 bases identical to TRBD1. This CDR3 comprises 15 residues. V trimming: 5 bases; J trimming: 6 bases; junction bases outside the gene matches: 9. The germline gives CDR1 WSHSY, CDR2 SAAADI. DNA of the CDR3: TGCGCCAGCAGTAGATCAGGGGGCGGAATCAATGAGCAGTTCTTC. It specifies CASSRSGGGINEQFF.

This clone was counted between two and nine times. V and J are TRBV6-6 and TRBJ2-5; 8 bases are a match to TRBD1. Germline assignment: CDR1 MNHNY and CDR2 SVGAGI (reference sequence). There are 16 residues in the CDR3. Trimming took 4 bases from V and 2 from J; bases not matched to a gene: 9. CDR3 sequence (DNA): TGTGCCAGCAGTTCGAAACGGACAGGGTATCAAGAGACCCAGTACTTC. This gives the protein CASSSKRTGYQETQYF.

V usage is TRBV7-9 and J usage is TRBJ1-1; a weak D match, TRBD1 (5 bases). Germline loops: CDR1 SEHNR, CDR2 FQNEAQ (reference sequence). CDR3 length: 14 residues. Trimming removed 3 bases at V and 5 bases at J, with 13 bases between. The CDR3 loop is CASSLGRVGTEAFF. CDR3 DNA sequence: TGTGCCAGCAGCTTGGGCAGGGTGGGGACTGAAGCTTTCTTT.

This clone was seen only once. For the CDR3, the DNA is TGTGCCAGCAGCGCCTGGGGAGGGAGGACTGGGGCCAACGTCCTGACTTTC. Its protein product is CASSAWGGRTGANVLTF. The V gene is TRBV7-9, the J gene TRBJ2-6, with 7 bases aligning to TRBD2. This CDR3 has 17 amino acids. Unmatched junction bases numbered 9, after V lost 5 bases and J lost 2 bases. Germline V gene sequence: CDR1 SEHNR, CDR2 FQNEAQ (reference sequence). Filled out from reference TRBV7-9 and TRBJ2-6, the complete variable domain reads DTGVSQNPRHKITKRGQNVTFRCDPISEHNRLYWYRQTLGQGPEFLTYFQNEAQLEKSRLLSDRFSAERPKGSFSTLEIQRTEQGDSAMYLCASSAWGGRTGANVLTFGAGSRLTVL.

This chain connects TRBV9 to TRBJ2-3, with a tentative D call TRBD2 (5 bases). The CDR3 runs to 15 residues. Trimming stripped 2 bases from V and 5 bases from J, with 15 bases between. The germline CDR1 and CDR2 sequences are SGDLS and YYNGEE. CDR3 DNA: TGTGCCAGCAGCGTCTCACCCCAAGCGGAAGATACGCAGTATTTT. Protein product: CASSVSPQAEDTQYF. Complete variable domain (other parts from reference TRBV9 and TRBJ2-3): DSGVTQTPKHLITATGQRVTLRCSPRSGDLSVYWYQQSLDQGLQFLIQYYNGEERAKGNILERFSAQQFPDLHSELNLSSLELGDSALYFCASSVSPQAEDTQYFGPGTRLTVL.

The CDR3 nucleotides read TGTGCCAGCAGCCCAAGCCGGGGCACAGATACGCAGTATTTT. Protein sequence: CASSPSRGTDTQYF. The gene calls are TRBV5-8 and TRBJ2-3, with D uncertain. The V end lost 4 bases, the J end lost 1 base, and 10 bases lay between the germline ends. In germline, CDR1 is SGHTS, CDR2 YDEGEE. The CDR3 spans 14 residues.

The gene calls are TRBV19 and TRBJ1-5; D might be TRBD1 (5 bases). The CDR3 length is 15 residues. Germline CDR1 and CDR2: LNHDA and SQIVND (reference sequence). V dropped 3 bases and J dropped 6 bases, with 15 bases sitting between them. The CDR3 region is CASSMSTGVGQPQHF. Written as DNA, the CDR3 is TGTGCCAGTAGTATGTCCACGGGGGTCGGTCAGCCCCAGCATTTT.

CDR3 sequence (DNA): TGTGCCAGCAGCCCGGGACAGGGTTTCCCCACTGAAGCTTTCTTT. Translated, it gives CASSPGQGFPTEAFF. This rearrangement joins TRBV5-4 to TRBJ1-1, with 9 bases fitting TRBD1. In germline, CDR1 is SGHNT, CDR2 YYREEE (reference sequence). The J segment lost 4 bases and the V segment lost 4 bases, leaving 8 bases of the junction unmatched. The CDR3 is made up of 15 amino acids.

The V gene is TRBV5-1, the J gene TRBJ2-1, with TRBD2 matching 8 bases. The V gene end was trimmed by 2 bases and the J gene end by 3 bases; junction bases not matched to a gene: 13. CDR1 is SGHRS and CDR2 is YFSETQ in the germline V gene. The CDR3 spans 18 residues. The CDR3 DNA is TGCGCCAGCAGCTTTGGGCGGTTGGCGGGAGGCCACTACAATGAGCAGTTCTTC. Translated: CASSFGRLAGGHYNEQFF.